The T cell receptor beta chain under discussion was sequenced for a study of shared clonotypes between healthy human individuals. Across the whole study: The composition of the donors was two women and a few men aged 18 to 49. Three plates each covered CD4 naive and memory; CD8 naive two, CD8 memory one.

Naive CD8 cells lacked CD45RO and underwent positive selection for CCR7, leaving out terminally differentiated effector memory CD45RA+ cells. Caucasian adults living in Nashville, Tennessee, provided all samples. This clone has only one observation. Different DNA sequences within this sample yield the same CDR3. CDR3 length equals 13 residues. Deletions cut 0 bases from V and 4 bases from J, with 6 bases between. Germline V gene data show CDR1 as MNHEY and CDR2 as SMNVEV (reference sequence). This table comes from immunoSEQ multiplex PCR, and its TCRdb copy is limited to in-frame clones, with some not included. Here the sample spans about 2,100,000 clones, approximately 94% being singletons.

This receptor was taken from a man between 18 and 29 years old in good health. Some clones in this sample may be carry-over from other donors' samples. Sequencing was performed on naive CD8+ T cells from PBMCs. This chain connects TRBV27 to TRBJ1-2, with D unresolved. As DNA, the CDR3 is TGTGCCAGCAGTTTATCAGGGCCCTATGGCTACACCTTC. Its translation is CASSLSGPYGYTF.